This TCR beta chain was retrieved from a study of blood T cell repertoires in COVID-19. Method: immunoSEQ multiplex PCR; TCRdb's copy keeps in-frame clones and lacks some. The sample holds more than 85,000 clones, over 70% seen once. This clone was seen a handful of times. Germline-derived CDR1 and CDR2 are MNHEY and SMNVEV (reference sequence). This CDR3 contains 18 residues. V shed 6 bases, J shed 0 bases, and the junction held 13 bases outside the gene matches. The source is a woman aged 45-65 years with acute or convalescent COVID-19. The chain joins TRBV27 to TRBJ1-5; the match to TRBD1 covers 8 bases. The sequencing input was peripheral blood. CDR3 sequence reads: CASRAGAGGGYSNQPQHF. The CDR3 nucleotides read TGTGCCAGCAGGGCCGGAGCAGGGGGCGGCTATAGCAATCAGCCCCAGCATTTT.